The T cell receptor beta chain under discussion was sequenced for a study of identical twins. TCRdb ran MiXCR on the 5' RACE reads and lists one entry per CDR3 protein. The table includes about 890,000 distinct CDR3 sequences, around 12% detected once. Study-level results: Cross-sectional statistics, not tracking of the same donors, supported the conclusions. Among monozygotic twins, out-of-frame TCR alpha sharing exceeded what models predicted.

The CDR3 runs to 17 residues. With V trimmed by 0 bases and J by 1 base, 4 bases remained unmatched. Germline V gene data show CDR1 as LGHNT and CDR2 as FRNRAP. Only a few counts were recorded for this clonotype. Its specificity is not known. The sample also formed part of further work on yellow fever vaccine responses in identical twins. This second report adds: Reportedly, the response of twins' T cells to the vaccine seemed partly convergent, partly personalized.

Material for sequencing was PBMCs. The gene calls are TRBV12-5 and TRBJ2-3; TRBD2 matches at 10 bases. This receptor was identified in a woman aged 18-29 years in good health. CDR3 sequence (DNA): TGTGCTAGTGGTTTGGTAATTGGGACTAGCGGCACAGATACGCAGTATTTT. As protein: CASGLVIGTSGTDTQYF.